This entry lists 20 T cell receptor beta chains sequenced from one sample in a study of cytomegalovirus exposure and HLA in healthy donors. PCR amplification relied on 60 Vbeta primers (plus 13 Jbeta primers). The method was immunoSEQ multiplex PCR; TCRdb's version includes in-frame clones alone and lacks a portion of them. This table has around 110,000 clones, over 65% appearing once. The sample consisted of PBMCs. Receptor source: a woman between 40 and 55 years old in good health and CMV-seropositive.

V usage is TRBV2 and J usage is TRBJ2-5; 9 positions agree with TRBD1. This CDR3 contains 14 residues. Per the germline V gene, CDR1 is SNHLY and CDR2 is FYNNEI. The trim removed 6 bases at V and 4 bases at J, leaving 6 bases unmatched. CDR3 in amino acids: CASRTGTGIETQYF. CDR3 DNA sequence: TGTGCCAGCAGGACCGGGACAGGGATAGAGACCCAGTACTTC. The full variable domain, rest sourced from reference TRBV2 and TRBJ2-5, is EPEVTQTPSHQVTQMGQEVILRCVPISNHLYFYWYRQILGQKVEFLVSFYNNEISEKSEIFDDQFSVERPDGSNFTLKIRSTKLEDSAMYFCASRTGTGIETQYFGPGTRLLVL.

This clone was picked up a small number of times. The chain is built from TRBV30 and TRBJ2-1; 7 positions agree with TRBD1. With 6 bases clipped from V and 9 bases from J, the junction kept 11 bases outside the gene matches. Germline V gives CDR1 GTSNPN, CDR2 SVGIG (reference sequence). The CDR3 is 13 residues long. The CDR3 region has the DNA TGTGCCTGTCAACCTACAGGGGTCGCTGAGCAGTTCTTC. Its translation is CACQPTGVAEQFF. Based on the CDR3 plus reference TRBV30 and TRBJ2-1, the full variable domain is SQTIHQWPATLVQPVGSPLSLECTVEGTSNPNLYWYRQAAGRGLQLLFYSVGIGQISSEVPQNLSASRPQDRQFILSSKKLLLSDSGFYLCACQPTGVAEQFFGPGTRLTVL.

The chain combines TRBV6-5 with TRBJ1-3; possibly TRBD1 for D (5 bases). In germline, CDR1 is MNHEY, CDR2 SVGAGI. Deletions cut 10 bases from V and 2 bases from J, with 15 bases between. This CDR3 comprises 14 residues. CDR3 loop: CATGSGGAGNTIYF. The DNA for the CDR3 is TGTGCCACCGGCTCGGGGGGAGCTGGAAACACCATATATTTT.

V usage is TRBV5-5 and J usage is TRBJ1-5, with no clear D. CDR1 is SGHKS, CDR2 YYEKEE, per germline (reference sequence). The CDR3 contains 13 residues. Between the trimmed V and J ends, which lost 3 bases and 6 bases, there was a span of 10 bases. The CDR3 protein is CASSSRGSQPQHF. Here the CDR3 DNA reads TGTGCCAGCAGCTCCCGCGGGTCTCAGCCCCAGCATTTT.

This chain connects TRBV13 to TRBJ1-2; 7 bases agree with TRBD1. CDR1 and CDR2 from the germline V gene are PRHDT and FYEKMQ (reference sequence). With V trimmed by 0 bases and J by 9 bases, 4 bases remained unmatched. This CDR3 has 13 residues. The CDR3 here is CASSLGTGIRYTF. Here the CDR3 DNA reads TGTGCCAGCAGCTTAGGGACAGGGATACGCTACACCTTC.

The rearrangement joins TRBV7-9 to TRBJ1-1; weak D call: TRBD1 (6 bases). V was clipped by 1 base and J by 11 bases, with 11 bases between them. In germline, CDR1 is SEHNR, CDR2 FQNEAQ (reference sequence). This CDR3 region has 12 residues. CDR3 protein: CASSLVSGDAFF. In DNA form, the CDR3 reads TGTGCCAGCAGCTTAGTTTCAGGGGACGCTTTCTTT.

J is TRBJ1-6 and V is TRBV30, with D possibly TRBD1 on 6 matching bases. V was clipped by 5 bases and J by 13 bases, with 18 bases between them. Germline assignment: CDR1 GTSNPN and CDR2 SVGIG (reference sequence). This CDR3 is built from 13 residues. CDR3 protein: CAWGQYRVSPLHF. In nucleotides, the CDR3 is TGTGCCTGGGGACAGTACCGCGTATCGCCCCTCCACTTT.

The rearrangement joins TRBV6-5 to TRBJ2-5; tentatively, D is TRBD2 (6 bases). The DNA matches TRBJ2-7 better at its end, which makes the J call doubtful. In germline, CDR1 is MNHEY, CDR2 SVGAGI. This CDR3 contains 15 residues. CDR3 sequence (DNA): TGTGCCAGCAGTTACGGCGGGGCCCCTTCCTACGAGCAGTACTTC. It yields the protein CASSYGGAPSYEQYF.

CDR3 sequence: CAVGTRGNIQYF. The CDR3, as DNA: TGTGCCGTGGGGACCCGGGGGAACATTCAGTACTTC. This chain uses TRBV6-5 with TRBJ2-4, with TRBD2 as a possible D gene (6 bases). The length of the CDR3 is 12 residues. From germline, CDR1 is MNHEY and CDR2 SVGAGI. The V end was cut by 11 bases, the J end by 7 bases, with 15 bases between.

J is TRBJ2-5 and V is TRBV15, with 9 bases aligning to TRBD1. The CDR3 consists of 14 residues. V lost 5 bases to trimming and J lost 1 base; unmatched junction nucleotides: 2. Germline values: CDR1 LNHNV, CDR2 YYDKDF (reference sequence). CDR3 nucleotides: TGTGCCACCAGCCGGGGACAGGGCCAAGAGACCCAGTACTTC. This encodes CATSRGQGQETQYF.

V usage is TRBV7-3 and J usage is TRBJ2-7, with 8 bases matching TRBD2. This CDR3 has 13 amino acids. The V segment lost 6 bases and the J segment 6 bases; nucleotides outside the gene matches: 7. CDR1 is SGHTA and CDR2 is FQGTGA in the germline V gene. CDR3 amino acids: CASSPGTRSEQYF. The CDR3 nucleotides read TGTGCCAGCAGTCCCGGGACTAGAAGCGAGCAGTACTTC.

V usage is TRBV5-1 and J usage is TRBJ2-7; possible D gene TRBD1, 6 bases. This CDR3 is built from 15 residues. The ends were cut back, 4 bases at V and 4 bases at J, with 18 bases in the middle. Germline values: CDR1 SGHRS, CDR2 YFSETQ. The CDR3 reads CASSVASQGTYEQYF. The CDR3 bases are TGCGCCAGCAGCGTGGCGTCACAGGGAACTTACGAGCAGTACTTC. The full variable domain, in which reference TRBV5-1 and TRBJ2-7 provide the parts outside the CDR3, is KAGVTQTPRYLIKTRGQQVTLSCSPISGHRSVSWYQQTPGQGLQFLFEYFSETQRNKGNFPGRFSGRQFSNSRSEMNVSTLELGDSALYLCASSVASQGTYEQYFGPGTRLTVT.

V usage is TRBV19 and J usage is TRBJ1-1; D not resolved. Trimming shortened V by 6 bases and J by 5 bases, and 19 bases separated the two germline ends. The CDR3 spans 15 residues. Germline-derived CDR1 and CDR2 are LNHDA and SQIVND (reference sequence). DNA for the CDR3: TGTGCCAGTAGACCATTTACTCAGGTGACGACTGAAGCTTTCTTT. It encodes CASRPFTQVTTEAFF. The full variable domain, with the rest looked up from reference TRBV19 and TRBJ1-1, is DGGITQSPKYLFRKEGQNVTLSCEQNLNHDAMYWYRQDPGQGLRLIYYSQIVNDFQKGDIAEGYSVSREKKESFPLTVTSAQKNPTAFYLCASRPFTQVTTEAFFGQGTRLTVV.

This chain uses TRBV5-1 with TRBJ2-7, with 8 nucleotides matching TRBD1. With V trimmed by 4 bases and J by 4 bases, 1 base remained unmatched. This CDR3 region has 12 residues. The germline CDR1 and CDR2 sequences are SGHRS and YFSETQ. For the CDR3, the DNA is TGCGCCAGCAGCCAGGGGGCTTACGAGCAGTACTTC. As protein: CASSQGAYEQYF.

This clone was observed a handful of times. Other DNA sequences in the sample encode the same CDR3. V is TRBV11-3 and J is TRBJ1-1; TRBD1 aligns across 10 bases. The CDR3 consists of 13 residues. Germline lookup yields CDR1 SGHNT and CDR2 YENEEA. Germline trimming cut 6 bases from V and 4 bases from J; bases unmatched to any gene: 2. As DNA, the CDR3 is TGTGCCAGCAGTCGGACAGGGGGCACTGAAGCTTTCTTT. Protein product: CASSRTGGTEAFF.

This rearrangement joins TRBV27 to TRBJ1-2; 8 bases line up with TRBD1. The CDR3 spans 12 residues. Trimming took 10 bases from V and 5 from J; bases not matched to a gene: 6. Germline CDR1 and CDR2: MNHEY and SMNVEV (reference sequence). CDR3 sequence: CATLGQEYGYTF. As DNA, the CDR3 is TGTGCCACCCTGGGACAGGAGTATGGCTACACCTTC.

The chain employs TRBV4-2 and TRBJ2-3, with 11 bases that match TRBD2. Per germline, CDR1 LGHNA and CDR2 YNFKEQ. The ends lost 4 bases at V and 0 bases at J; junction bases unmatched: 3. The CDR3 contains 16 residues. CDR3 region: CASSLASGGSTDTQYF. The CDR3 DNA reads as TGTGCCAGCAGCCTCGCTAGCGGGGGGAGCACAGATACGCAGTATTTT.

CDR3 loop: CASSLGAGEAFF. The CDR3 DNA follows: TGCGCCAGCAGCTTGGGGGCAGGTGAAGCTTTCTTT. The V and J genes are TRBV5-1 and TRBJ1-1; D is unclear. Germline CDR1 reads SGHRS; CDR2 reads YFSETQ. The CDR3 contains 12 residues. Trimming cost V 0 bases and J 7 bases, with 7 bases left between them.

The rearrangement joins TRBV6-5 to TRBJ1-2; D perhaps matches TRBD1 (5 bases). This CDR3 region has 14 residues. The germline V gene encodes CDR1 MNHEY and CDR2 SVGAGI. The germline V and J ends were trimmed by 6 bases and 6 bases, with 17 bases remaining between them. The CDR3 DNA follows: TGTGCCAGCAGCCCGCCGGGACTTACACATGGCTACACCTTC. This translates into CASSPPGLTHGYTF.

The chain links TRBV30 to TRBJ1-1; D is ambiguous. CDR1 is GTSNPN and CDR2 is SVGIG in the germline V gene (reference sequence). This CDR3 is built from 12 residues. Trimming took 4 bases from V and 1 from J, leaving 7 bases between them. CDR3 DNA sequence: TGTGCCTGGAAGCGGTCGAACACTGAAGCTTTCTTT. As protein: CAWKRSNTEAFF.